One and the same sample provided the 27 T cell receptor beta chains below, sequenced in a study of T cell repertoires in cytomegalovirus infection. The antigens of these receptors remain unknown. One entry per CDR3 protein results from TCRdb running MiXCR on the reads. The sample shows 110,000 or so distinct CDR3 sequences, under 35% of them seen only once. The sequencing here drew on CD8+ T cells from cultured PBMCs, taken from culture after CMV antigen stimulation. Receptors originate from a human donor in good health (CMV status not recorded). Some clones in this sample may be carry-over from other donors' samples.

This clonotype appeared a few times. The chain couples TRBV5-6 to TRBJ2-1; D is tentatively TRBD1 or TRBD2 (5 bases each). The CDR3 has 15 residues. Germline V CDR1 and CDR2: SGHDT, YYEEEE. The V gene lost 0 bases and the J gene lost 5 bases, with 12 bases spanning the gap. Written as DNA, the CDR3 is TGTGCCAGCAGCTTGGCGGCAGGGAGTAACAATGAGCAGTTCTTC. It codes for CASSLAAGSNNEQFF.

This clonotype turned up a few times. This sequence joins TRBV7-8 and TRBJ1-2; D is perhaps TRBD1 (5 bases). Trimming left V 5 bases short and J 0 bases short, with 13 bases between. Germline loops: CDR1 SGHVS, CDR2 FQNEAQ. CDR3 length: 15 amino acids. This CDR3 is CASSPRGLANYGYTF. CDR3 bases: TGTGCCAGCAGCCCCCGGGGGTTAGCTAACTATGGCTACACCTTC.

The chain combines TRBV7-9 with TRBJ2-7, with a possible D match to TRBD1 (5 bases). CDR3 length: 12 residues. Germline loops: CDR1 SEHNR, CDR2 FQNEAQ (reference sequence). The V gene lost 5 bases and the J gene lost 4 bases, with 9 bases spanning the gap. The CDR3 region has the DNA TGTGCCAGCAGCCACACAGGTTACGAGCAGTACTTC. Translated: CASSHTGYEQYF.

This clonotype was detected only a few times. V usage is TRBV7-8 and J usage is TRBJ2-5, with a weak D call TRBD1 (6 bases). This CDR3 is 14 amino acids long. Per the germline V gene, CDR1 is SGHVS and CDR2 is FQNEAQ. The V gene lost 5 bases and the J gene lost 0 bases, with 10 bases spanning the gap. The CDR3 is CASSSRTDQETQYF. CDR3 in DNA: TGTGCCAGCAGCAGCAGGACAGACCAAGAGACCCAGTACTTC.

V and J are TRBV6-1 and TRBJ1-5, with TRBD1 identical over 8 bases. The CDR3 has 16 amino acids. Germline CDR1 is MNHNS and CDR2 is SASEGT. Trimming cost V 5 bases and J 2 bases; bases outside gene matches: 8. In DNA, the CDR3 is TGTGCCAGCAGTCATCAGGGGGCTGAGGGCAATCAGCCCCAGCATTTT. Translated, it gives CASSHQGAEGNQPQHF.

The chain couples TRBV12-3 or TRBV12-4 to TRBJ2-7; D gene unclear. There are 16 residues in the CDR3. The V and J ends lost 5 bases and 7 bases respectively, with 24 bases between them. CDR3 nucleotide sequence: TGTGCCAGCAGTCCGCCCCCTCATAACATGAGATGGGAGCAGTACTTC. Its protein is CASSPPPHNMRWEQYF.

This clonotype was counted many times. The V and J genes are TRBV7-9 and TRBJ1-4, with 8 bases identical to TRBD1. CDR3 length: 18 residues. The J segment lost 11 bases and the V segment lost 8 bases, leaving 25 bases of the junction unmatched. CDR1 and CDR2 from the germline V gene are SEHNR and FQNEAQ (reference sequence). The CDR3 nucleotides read TGTGCCAGCGGATTGGGGACAGGAGTGAGAGGAGGGTCGGGTAAACTGTTTTTT. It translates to CASGLGTGVRGGSGKLFF.

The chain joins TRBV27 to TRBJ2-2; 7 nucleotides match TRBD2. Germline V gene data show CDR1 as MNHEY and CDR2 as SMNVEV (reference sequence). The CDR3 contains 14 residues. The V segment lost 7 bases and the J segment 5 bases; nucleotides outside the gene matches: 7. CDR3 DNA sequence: TGTGCCAGCACCTGGCGGGGGAGGACCGGGGAGCTGTTTTTT. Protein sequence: CASTWRGRTGELFF.

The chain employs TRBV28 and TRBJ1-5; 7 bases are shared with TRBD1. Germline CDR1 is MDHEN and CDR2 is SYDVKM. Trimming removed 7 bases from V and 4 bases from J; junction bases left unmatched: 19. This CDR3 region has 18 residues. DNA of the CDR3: TGTGCCAGCATCAAAACCCCAGGGGGGTGGGACCAAAATCAGCCCCAGCATTTT. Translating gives CASIKTPGGWDQNQPQHF.

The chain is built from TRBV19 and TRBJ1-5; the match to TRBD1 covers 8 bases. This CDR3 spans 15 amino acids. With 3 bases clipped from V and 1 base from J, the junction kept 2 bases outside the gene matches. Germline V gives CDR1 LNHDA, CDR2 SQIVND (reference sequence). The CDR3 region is CASSIWDRSNQPQHF. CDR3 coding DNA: TGTGCCAGTAGTATTTGGGACAGGAGCAATCAGCCCCAGCATTTT.

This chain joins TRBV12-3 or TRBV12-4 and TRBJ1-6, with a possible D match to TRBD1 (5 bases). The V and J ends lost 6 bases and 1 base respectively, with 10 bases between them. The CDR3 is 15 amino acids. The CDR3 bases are TGTGCCAGCAGCAAAGACAGTTCCTATAATTCACCCCTCCACTTT. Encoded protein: CASSKDSSYNSPLHF.

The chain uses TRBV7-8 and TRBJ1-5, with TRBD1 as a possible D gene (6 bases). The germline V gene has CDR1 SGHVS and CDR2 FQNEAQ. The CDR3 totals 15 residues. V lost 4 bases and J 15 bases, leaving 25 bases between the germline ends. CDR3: CASSYLTGYNQLLHF. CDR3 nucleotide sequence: TGTGCCAGCAGCTACCTCACAGGGTACAATCAGCTCCTGCATTTT. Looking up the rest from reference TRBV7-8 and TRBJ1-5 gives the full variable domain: GAGVSQSPRYKVAKRGQDVALRCDPISGHVSLFWYQQALGQGPEFLTYFQNEAQLDKSGLPSDRFFAERPEGSVSTLKIQRTQQEDSAVYLCASSYLTGYNQLLHFGDGTRLSIL.

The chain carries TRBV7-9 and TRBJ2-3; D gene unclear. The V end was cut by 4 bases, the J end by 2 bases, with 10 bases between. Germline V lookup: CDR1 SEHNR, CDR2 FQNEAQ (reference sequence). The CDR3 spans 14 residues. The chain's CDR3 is CASSSQTYTDTQYF. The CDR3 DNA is TGTGCCAGCAGCTCCCAAACCTACACAGATACGCAGTATTTT.

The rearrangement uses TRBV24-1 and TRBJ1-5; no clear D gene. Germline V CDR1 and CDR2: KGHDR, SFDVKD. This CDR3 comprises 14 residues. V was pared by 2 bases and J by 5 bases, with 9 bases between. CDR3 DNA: TGTGCCACCAGTGATTCCCTAATCGATCAGCCCCAGCATTTT. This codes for CATSDSLIDQPQHF.

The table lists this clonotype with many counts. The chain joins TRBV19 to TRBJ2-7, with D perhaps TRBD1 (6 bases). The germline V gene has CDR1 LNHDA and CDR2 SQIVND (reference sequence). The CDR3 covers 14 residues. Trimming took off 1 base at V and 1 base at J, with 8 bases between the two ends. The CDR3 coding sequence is TGTGCCAGTAGTATAGGCAGGGGTTCCTACGAGCAGTACTTC. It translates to CASSIGRGSYEQYF.

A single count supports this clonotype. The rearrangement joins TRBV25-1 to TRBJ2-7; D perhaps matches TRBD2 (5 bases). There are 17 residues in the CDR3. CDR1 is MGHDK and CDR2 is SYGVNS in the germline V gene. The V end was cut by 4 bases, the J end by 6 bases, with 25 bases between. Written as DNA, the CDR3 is TGTGCCAGCAGTGCGACCGCGACGGAGGTCATTTTTGGCGAGCAGTACTTC. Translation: CASSATATEVIFGEQYF.

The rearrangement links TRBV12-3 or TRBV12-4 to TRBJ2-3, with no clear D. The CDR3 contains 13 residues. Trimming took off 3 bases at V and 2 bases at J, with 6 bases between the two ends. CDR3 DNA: TGTGCCAGCAGTTTCACTACCACAGATACGCAGTATTTT. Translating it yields CASSFTTTDTQYF.

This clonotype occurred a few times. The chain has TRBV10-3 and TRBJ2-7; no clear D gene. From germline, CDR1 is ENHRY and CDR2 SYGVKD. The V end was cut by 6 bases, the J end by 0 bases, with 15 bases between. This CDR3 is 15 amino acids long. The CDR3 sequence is CAISFSGKSSYEQYF. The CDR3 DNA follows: TGTGCCATCAGCTTCTCCGGAAAGAGCTCCTACGAGCAGTACTTC.

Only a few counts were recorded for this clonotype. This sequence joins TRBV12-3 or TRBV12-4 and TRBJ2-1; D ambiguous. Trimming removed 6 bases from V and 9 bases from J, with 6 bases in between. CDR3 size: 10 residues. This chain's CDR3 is CASRSGEQFF. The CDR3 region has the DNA TGTGCCAGCAGGTCGGGTGAGCAGTTCTTC.

The CDR3 nucleotides are TGTGCCAGCAGGGGACTGATCTCCTACGAGCAGTACTTC. Translation gives CASRGLISYEQYF. The gene calls are TRBV2 and TRBJ2-7; the D gene is possibly TRBD2 (6 bases). Germline lookup yields CDR1 SNHLY and CDR2 FYNNEI. V was trimmed by 6 bases and J by 0 bases, leaving 9 bases between them. The length of the CDR3 is 13 residues.

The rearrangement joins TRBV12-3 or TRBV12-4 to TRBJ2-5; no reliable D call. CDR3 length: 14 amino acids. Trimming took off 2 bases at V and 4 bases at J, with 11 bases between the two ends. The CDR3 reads CASSLPRRTETQYF. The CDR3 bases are TGTGCCAGCAGTTTACCTCGGCGGACAGAGACCCAGTACTTC.

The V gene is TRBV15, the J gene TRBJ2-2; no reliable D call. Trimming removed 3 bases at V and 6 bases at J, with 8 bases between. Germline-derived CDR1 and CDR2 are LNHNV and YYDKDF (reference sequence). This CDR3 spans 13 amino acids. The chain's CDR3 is CATSSSLPGELFF. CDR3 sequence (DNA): TGTGCCACCAGCAGCTCGTTGCCCGGGGAGCTGTTTTTT.

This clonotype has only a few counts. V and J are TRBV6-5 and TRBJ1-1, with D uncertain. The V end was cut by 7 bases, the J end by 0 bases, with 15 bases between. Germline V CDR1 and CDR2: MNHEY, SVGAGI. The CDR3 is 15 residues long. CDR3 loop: CASTKGYELNTEAFF. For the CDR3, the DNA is TGTGCCAGCACTAAGGGATACGAGCTGAACACTGAAGCTTTCTTT.

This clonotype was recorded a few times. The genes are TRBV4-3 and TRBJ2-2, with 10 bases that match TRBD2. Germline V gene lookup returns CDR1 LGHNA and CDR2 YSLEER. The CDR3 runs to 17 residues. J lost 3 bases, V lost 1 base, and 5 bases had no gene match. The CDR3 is CASSQASSGGYTGELFF. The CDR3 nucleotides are TGCGCCAGCAGCCAAGCTAGTAGCGGGGGGTACACCGGGGAGCTGTTTTTT.

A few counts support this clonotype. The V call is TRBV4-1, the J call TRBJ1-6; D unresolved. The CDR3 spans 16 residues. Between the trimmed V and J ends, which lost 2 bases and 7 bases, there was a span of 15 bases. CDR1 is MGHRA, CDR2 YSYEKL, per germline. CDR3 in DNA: TGCGCCAGCAGCCAATGGGTAGGAAGCGTAAATTCACCCCTCCACTTT. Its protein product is CASSQWVGSVNSPLHF.

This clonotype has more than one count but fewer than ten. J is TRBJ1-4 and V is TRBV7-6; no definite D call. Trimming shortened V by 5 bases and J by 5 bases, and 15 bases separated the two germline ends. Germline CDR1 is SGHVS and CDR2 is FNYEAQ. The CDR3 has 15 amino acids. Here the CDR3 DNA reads TGTGCCAGCAGCCCTGGTGTCGGGAGCAATGAAAAACTGTTTTTT. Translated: CASSPGVGSNEKLFF. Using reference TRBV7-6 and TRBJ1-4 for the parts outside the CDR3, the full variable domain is GAGVSQSPRYKVTKRGQDVALRCDPISGHVSLYWYRQALGQGPEFLTYFNYEAQQDKSGLPNDRFSAERPEGSISTLTIQRTEQRDSAMYRCASSPGVGSNEKLFFGSGTQLSVL.

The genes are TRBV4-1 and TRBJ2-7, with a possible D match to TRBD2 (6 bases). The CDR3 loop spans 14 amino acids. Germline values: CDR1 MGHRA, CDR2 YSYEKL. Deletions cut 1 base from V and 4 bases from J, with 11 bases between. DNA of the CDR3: TGCGCCAGCAGCCAAGGGGCAGGGACTTACGAGCAGTACTTC. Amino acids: CASSQGAGTYEQYF.